The clone carrying this T cell receptor (beta chain) occurred a few times. The data are from a study of cytomegalovirus exposure and HLA in healthy donors. The CDR3 runs 14 residues. The V gene's germline CDR1 is MNHEY and CDR2 SMNVEV (reference sequence). V shed 0 bases, J shed 5 bases, and the junction held 4 bases outside the gene matches. PCR was performed using 60 Vbeta and 13 Jbeta primers. Produced via immunoSEQ multiplex PCR; TCRdb's table is partial and in-frame only. This sample has approximately 300,000 clones; about four fifths occur once, and the top ten carry approximately 2%. Sequenced sample: PBMCs. The chain combines TRBV27 with TRBJ2-7; 7 nucleotides align to TRBD2. The receptor was isolated from a woman in her 40s in good health and CMV-seropositive. The CDR3 sequence is CASSLSGEGNEQYF. CDR3 nucleotide sequence: TGTGCCAGCAGTTTATCGGGGGAGGGGAACGAGCAGTACTTC.